This T cell receptor beta chain was found in a study of identical twins. Carrying unique molecular identifiers, the cDNA also gained a universal primer site through template switching. One entry per CDR3 protein results from TCRdb running MiXCR on the 5' RACE reads. Here the sample spans around 280,000 distinct CDR3 sequences, about 8.1% being singletons. This clonotype has only a few counts. The antigen remains unidentified. The length of the CDR3 is 13 residues. V shed 4 bases and J shed 5 bases, with 11 bases lying between them. Germline V gene sequence: CDR1 LGHDT, CDR2 YNNKEL (reference sequence). Study-level results: Partial confounding of zero-insertion analyses by invariant MAIT and iNKT cells was possible. Insertions were reduced in abundant cord blood beta clonotypes but not in memory repertoires.

These sequences were also reported in another study, on yellow fever vaccine responses in identical twins.

J is TRBJ1-1 and V is TRBV3-1; D is uncertain. The TCR originated in a woman aged 18-29 years in good health. The specimen sequenced was memory (CD45RO+) T cells sorted from blood. CDR3 nucleotides: TGTGCCAGCAGCCGATCCACTTGGACTGAAGCTTTCTTT. Its translation: CASSRSTWTEAFF.